These 11 T cell receptor beta chains share one sample of origin, sequenced in a study of T cell responses to AZD1222 COVID-19 vaccine. TCRdb keeps only in-frame clones here, not all; method: immunoSEQ multiplex PCR. The repertoire includes approximately 170,000 clones, about 90% of them detected once, and around 0.99% sits in the top ten. The material was peripheral blood, obtained 28 days after the second AZD1222 dose. These TCRs come from an adult who received the AZD1222 COVID-19 vaccine.

The rearrangement joins TRBV10-1 to TRBJ2-7; D ambiguous. V was pared by 3 bases and J by 0 bases, with 6 bases between. This CDR3 has 13 residues. Germline lookup yields CDR1 WNHNN and CDR2 SYGVQD (reference sequence). CDR3 in DNA: TGCGCCAGCAGTGAAGGGCACTCCTACGAGCAGTACTTC. This codes for CASSEGHSYEQYF.

The chain joins TRBV3-1 (or the pseudogene TRBV3-2) to TRBJ1-2; the match to TRBD1 covers 9 bases. The CDR3 length is 14 residues. The V gene's germline CDR1 is LGHDT and CDR2 YNNKEL (reference sequence). The junction had 8 bases not matched to a gene; V was cut back by 8 bases and J by 4 bases. The CDR3 DNA reads TGTGCCAGCTGCCGGACAGGGGAGGGCTATGGCTACACCTTC. This sequence encodes CASCRTGEGYGYTF.

The chain couples TRBV5-1 to TRBJ1-4; TRBD1 matches at 9 bases. This CDR3 spans 15 amino acids. J was trimmed by 8 bases and V by 0 bases; bases with no gene match: 5. Germline-derived CDR1 and CDR2 are SGHRS and YFSETQ. The CDR3: CASSLGDREGEKLFF. The CDR3 bases are TGCGCCAGCAGCTTGGGGGACAGGGAAGGGGAAAAACTGTTTTTT.

The CDR3 coding sequence is TGCGCCAGCAAAGTTACCGACAGTAGCAATCAGCCCCAGCATTTT. Translated, it gives CASKVTDSSNQPQHF. The chain has TRBV10-1 and TRBJ1-5, with D possibly TRBD1 on 5 matching bases. The germline gives CDR1 WNHNN, CDR2 SYGVQD (reference sequence). This CDR3 is built from 15 residues. Trimming removed 7 bases from V and 0 bases from J, with 13 bases in between.

The genes are TRBV2 and TRBJ2-7, with D unresolved. This CDR3 spans 12 amino acids. Germline assignment: CDR1 SNHLY and CDR2 FYNNEI. V lost 7 bases and J 1 base, leaving 8 bases between the germline ends. Here the CDR3 DNA reads TGTGCCAGCACCTTGGAGTCCTACGAGCAGTACTTC. This gives the protein CASTLESYEQYF.

The V gene is TRBV5-4, the J gene TRBJ2-1, with D perhaps TRBD1 or TRBD2 (5 bases each). The CDR3 is made up of 14 amino acids. Germline CDR1 reads SGHNT; CDR2 reads YYREEE (reference sequence). V lost 2 bases to trimming and J lost 6 bases, with 12 bases between them. The DNA of the CDR3 is TGTGCCAGCAGCTTCGAAGGGGCGGGCAATGAGCAGTTCTTC. Amino acids: CASSFEGAGNEQFF.

The chain recombines TRBV29-1 with TRBJ1-2; D remains unclear. The V gene's germline CDR1 is SQVTM and CDR2 ANQGSEA. Trimming removed 5 bases at V and 3 bases at J, with 10 bases between. The CDR3 runs to 12 residues. This CDR3 reads CSVPVADYGYTF. The CDR3 region has the DNA TGCAGCGTTCCGGTCGCTGACTATGGCTACACCTTC.

This chain links TRBV7-9 with TRBJ1-5, with D unclear. V shed 1 base and J shed 1 base, with 8 bases lying between them. Germline CDR1 reads SEHNR; CDR2 reads FQNEAQ (reference sequence). CDR3 size: 15 residues. CDR3 residues: CASSLGRVSNQPQHF. CDR3 nucleotide sequence: TGTGCCAGCAGCTTAGGGAGGGTGAGCAATCAGCCCCAGCATTTT.

The chain links TRBV10-2 to TRBJ2-3; D remains ambiguous. There are 17 residues in the CDR3. Germline assignment: CDR1 WSHSY and CDR2 SAAADI. Trimming shortened V by 1 base and J by 7 bases, and 21 bases separated the two germline ends. CDR3 DNA sequence: TGCGCCAGCAGTGAGTACGTGGGGTCGACCTGGTTCTATACGCAGTATTTT. It translates to CASSEYVGSTWFYTQYF.

The chain joins TRBV10-1 to TRBJ1-2; unclear D gene. This CDR3 is built from 13 residues. Germline CDR1 WNHNN, CDR2 SYGVQD (reference sequence). V was clipped by 2 bases and J by 5 bases, with 9 bases between them. The CDR3 region has the DNA TGCGCCAGCAGTGAGAGCGGGCCTTATGGCTACACCTTC. Its translation: CASSESGPYGYTF.

The chain links TRBV10-2 to TRBJ1-1; tentative D call: TRBD1 (6 bases). The germline V gene has CDR1 WSHSY and CDR2 SAAADI. The CDR3 runs to 13 residues. Trimming stripped 5 bases from V and 6 bases from J, with 13 bases between. Written as DNA, the CDR3 is TGCGCCAGCAGTTACAACAGGGAGGCTGAAGCTTTCTTT. This translates into CASSYNREAEAFF.